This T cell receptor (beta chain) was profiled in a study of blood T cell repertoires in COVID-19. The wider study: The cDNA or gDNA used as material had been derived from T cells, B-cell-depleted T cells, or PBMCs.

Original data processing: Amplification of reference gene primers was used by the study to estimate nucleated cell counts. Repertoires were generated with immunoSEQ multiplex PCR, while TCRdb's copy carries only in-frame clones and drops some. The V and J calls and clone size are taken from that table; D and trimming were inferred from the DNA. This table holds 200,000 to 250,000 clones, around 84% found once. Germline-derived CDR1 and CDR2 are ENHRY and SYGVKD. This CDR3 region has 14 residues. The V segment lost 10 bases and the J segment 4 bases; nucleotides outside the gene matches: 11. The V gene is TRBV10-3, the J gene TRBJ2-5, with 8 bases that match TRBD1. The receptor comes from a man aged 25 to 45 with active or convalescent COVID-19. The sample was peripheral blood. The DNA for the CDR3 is TGTGCCACCAGGACGGACAGGGCGGGAGAGACCCAGTACTTC. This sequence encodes CATRTDRAGETQYF.